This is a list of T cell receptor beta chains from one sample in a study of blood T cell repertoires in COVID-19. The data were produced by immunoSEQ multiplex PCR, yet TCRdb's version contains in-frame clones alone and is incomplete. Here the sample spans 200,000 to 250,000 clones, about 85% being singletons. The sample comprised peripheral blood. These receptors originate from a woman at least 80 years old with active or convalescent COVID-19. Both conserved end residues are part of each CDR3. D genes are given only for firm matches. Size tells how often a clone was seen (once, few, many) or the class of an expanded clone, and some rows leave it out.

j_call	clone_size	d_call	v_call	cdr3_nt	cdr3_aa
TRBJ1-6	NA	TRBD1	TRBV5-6	TGTGCCAGCAGCTTCGGACAGGGAAATTCACCCCTCCACTTT	CASSFGQGNSPLHF
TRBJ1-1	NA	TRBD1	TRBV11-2	TGTGCCAGCAGCTGGACAGGGGTTGGGGGCACTGAAGCTTTCTTT	CASSWTGVGGTEAFF
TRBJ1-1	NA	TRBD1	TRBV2	TGTGCCAGCAGCGGGGACAGCAACACTGAAGCTTTCTTT	CASSGDSNTEAFF
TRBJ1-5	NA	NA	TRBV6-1	TGTGCCAGCAGTGGCGGGGGCGGTTCCTATAGCAATCAGCCCCAGCATTTT	CASSGGGGSYSNQPQHF
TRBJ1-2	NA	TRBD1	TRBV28	TGTGCCAGCAGGATACCGGGACAGGGGAACTATGGCTACACCTTC	CASRIPGQGNYGYTF
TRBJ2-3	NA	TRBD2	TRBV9	TGTGCCAGCAGCGTAGAAAGCGGGGGGTGGGATACGCAGTATTTT	CASSVESGGWDTQYF
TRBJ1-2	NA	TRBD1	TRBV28	TGTGCCAGCAGTTTAAGACCGGGGACAGTAAATGGCTACACCTTC	CASSLRPGTVNGYTF
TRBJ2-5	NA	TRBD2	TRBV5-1	TGCGCCAGCAGCCTTGGTCTAGCGGGGGGACAAGAGACCCAGTACTTC	CASSLGLAGGQETQYF
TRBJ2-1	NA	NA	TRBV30	TGTGCCTGGAGAGGAACCGGACGGTTAGGACTCGGGTACAATGAGCAGTTCTTC	CAWRGTGRLGLGYNEQFF
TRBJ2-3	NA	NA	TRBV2	TGTGCCAGCAGCGAGAGCACAGATACGCAGTATTTT	CASSESTDTQYF
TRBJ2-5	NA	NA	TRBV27	TGTGCCAGCGGACACTACCAAGAGACCCAGTACTTC	CASGHYQETQYF
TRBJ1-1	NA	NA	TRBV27	TGTGCCTCAAGGAGAGGGCAGAACACTGAAGCTTTCTTT	CASRRGQNTEAFF
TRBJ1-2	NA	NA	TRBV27	TGTGCCAGCAGTACCACCGGGGCTAACTATGGCTACACCTTC	CASSTTGANYGYTF
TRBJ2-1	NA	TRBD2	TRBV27	TGTGCCAGCCTACCGGGGACTAGCCCATTACATGAGCAGTTCTTC	CASLPGTSPLHEQFF
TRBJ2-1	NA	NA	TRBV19	TGTGCCAGTAGGACAGACAATGAGCAGTTCTTC	CASRTDNEQFF
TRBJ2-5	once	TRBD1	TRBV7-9	TGTGCCAGCAGCTTCGGGACAGGGGGGAGAGAGACCCAGTACTTC	CASSFGTGGRETQYF
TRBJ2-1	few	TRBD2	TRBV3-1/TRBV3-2	TGTGCCAGCACCGGCGGGGGTCCCGCGTACAATGAGCAGTTCTTC	CASTGGGPAYNEQFF
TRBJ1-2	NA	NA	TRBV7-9	TGTGCCAGCAGCTTAGAAGCCGGGACTTCGGGTGCCTATGGCTACACCTTC	CASSLEAGTSGAYGYTF
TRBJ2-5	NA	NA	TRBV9	TGTGCCAGCAGCGACAAAGTAGATCCTACTAGGGAGACCCAGTACTTC	CASSDKVDPTRETQYF
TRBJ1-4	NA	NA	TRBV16	TGTGCCAGCAGCCAATCCCGGCCTGGGGAGGGTCGAGGTGAAAAACTGTTTTTT	CASSQSRPGEGRGEKLFF
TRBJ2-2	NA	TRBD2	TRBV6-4	TGTGCCAGCAGTGATTCCCCTCCCTTAGCGGGCGAATTCACCGGGGAGCTGTTTTTT	CASSDSPPLAGEFTGELFF
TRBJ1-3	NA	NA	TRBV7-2	TGTGCCAGCAGCTTAGCCCAGACGCAGGGTAACTCTGGAAACACCATATATTTT	CASSLAQTQGNSGNTIYF
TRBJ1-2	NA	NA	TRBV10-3	TGTGCCATCGGGTATCTCGAGGACTATGGCTACACCTTC	CAIGYLEDYGYTF
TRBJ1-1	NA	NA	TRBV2	TGTGCCAGCAGTGGACAGGTAGGGCGAGTTGTAGCTTTCTTT	CASSGQVGRVVAFF
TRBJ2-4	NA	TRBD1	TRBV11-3	TGTGCCAGCAGCTCAGGGACAGGTGGGAACATTCAGTACTTC	CASSSGTGGNIQYF
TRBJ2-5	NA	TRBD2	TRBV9	TGTGCCAGCAACTCGAACGGGAGGGTCCAAGAGACCCAGTACTTC	CASNSNGRVQETQYF
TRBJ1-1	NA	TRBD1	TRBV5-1	TGCGCCAGCAGCTTTGGACAGGGGAACACTGAAGCTTTCTTT	CASSFGQGNTEAFF
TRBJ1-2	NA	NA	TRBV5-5	TGTGCCAGCAGCGGCGGGGGGGCGTCCTCCTATGGCTACACCTTC	CASSGGGASSYGYTF
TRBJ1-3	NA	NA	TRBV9	TGTGCCAGCAGCGTGGGAGGGAATGGAAACACCATATATTTT	CASSVGGNGNTIYF
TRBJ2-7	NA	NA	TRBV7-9	TGTGCCAGCAGCGCGGGCCGGATGACCTACGAGCAGTACTTC	CASSAGRMTYEQYF
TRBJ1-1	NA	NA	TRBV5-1	TGCGCCAGCAGGGGGGGAGAGAACACTGAAGCTTTCTTT	CASRGGENTEAFF
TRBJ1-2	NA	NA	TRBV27	TGTGCCAGCAGTTTCCGGCAGGGGAATGGCTACACCTTC	CASSFRQGNGYTF
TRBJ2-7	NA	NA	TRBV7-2	TGTGCCAGCAGCGCCCTAGGTTACGAGCAGTACTTC	CASSALGYEQYF
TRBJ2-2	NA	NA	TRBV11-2	TGTGCCAGCAGCTTAGGGAGGGGACTTGTGAACACCGGGGAGCTGTTTTTT	CASSLGRGLVNTGELFF
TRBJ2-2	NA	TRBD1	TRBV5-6	TGTGCCAGCAGCCGGACAGGGGTTTGGGGGGAGCTGTTTTTT	CASSRTGVWGELFF
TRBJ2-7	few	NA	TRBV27	TGTGCCAGCAGTCTCACAGGGTATAGGTACGAGCAGTACTTC	CASSLTGYRYEQYF
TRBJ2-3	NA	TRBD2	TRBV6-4	TGTGCCAGCAGGCGTAGAGTAGCGGGGGGTCGGAATGGCACAGATACGCAGTATTTT	CASRRRVAGGRNGTDTQYF
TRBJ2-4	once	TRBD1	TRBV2	TGTGCCAGCAGTGAGGACAGGGGCGAGGGGAGGGGTGCCAAAAACATTCAGTACTTC	CASSEDRGEGRGAKNIQYF
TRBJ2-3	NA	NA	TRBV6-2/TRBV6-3	TGTGCCAGCAGCCGGAGTAGGAGGGCGGGCACAGATACGCAGTATTTT	CASSRSRRAGTDTQYF
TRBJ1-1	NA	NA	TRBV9	TGTGCCAGCAGCGTAGGGGCGGCAGGGGCCTCCTCCACTGAAGCTTTCTTT	CASSVGAAGASSTEAFF
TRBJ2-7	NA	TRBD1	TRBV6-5	TGTGCCAGCAGTTACTCCGACAGGGTGAACGAGCAGTACTTC	CASSYSDRVNEQYF
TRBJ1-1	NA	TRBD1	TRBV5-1	TGCGCCAGCAGCTCGCAGGGGGGAAACACTGAAGCTTTCTTT	CASSSQGGNTEAFF
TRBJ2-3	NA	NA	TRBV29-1	TGCAGCGTTGACCGGTCAGATACGCAGTATTTT	CSVDRSDTQYF
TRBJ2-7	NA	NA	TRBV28	TGTGCCAGCAGTTTACTGGGACTCGGAGGGTCCTACGAGCAGTACTTC	CASSLLGLGGSYEQYF
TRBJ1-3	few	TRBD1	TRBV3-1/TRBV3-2	TGTGCCAGCAGCCAAGGGACAGGGGCTGGAAACACCATATATTTT	CASSQGTGAGNTIYF
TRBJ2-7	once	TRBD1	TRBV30	TGTGCCTGGAGTGTACGGGGACAGGGGGCTGAGCAGTACTTC	CAWSVRGQGAEQYF
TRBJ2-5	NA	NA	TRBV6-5	TGTGCCAGCAGCCACGGGGTCCAAGAGACCCAGTACTTC	CASSHGVQETQYF
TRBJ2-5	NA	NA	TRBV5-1	TGCGCCAGCAGCTTGGAGACGGGTCTGGAGACCCAGTACTTC	CASSLETGLETQYF
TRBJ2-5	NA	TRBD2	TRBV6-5	TGTGCCAGCAGTTACTCAGAGCGGGAGTGGGAGACCCAGTACTTC	CASSYSEREWETQYF
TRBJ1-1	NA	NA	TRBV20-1	TGCAGTAGAGCGGGGGGCCCCGGAGCTTTCTTT	CSRAGGPGAFF
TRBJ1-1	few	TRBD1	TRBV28	TGTGCCAGCAGTTTTTACAGGGGGCGGATGGACACTGAAGCTTTCTTT	CASSFYRGRMDTEAFF
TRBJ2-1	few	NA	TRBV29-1	TGCAGCGTTGTCTCCCCCGATTGGAGCTCCTACAATGAGCAGTTCTTC	CSVVSPDWSSYNEQFF